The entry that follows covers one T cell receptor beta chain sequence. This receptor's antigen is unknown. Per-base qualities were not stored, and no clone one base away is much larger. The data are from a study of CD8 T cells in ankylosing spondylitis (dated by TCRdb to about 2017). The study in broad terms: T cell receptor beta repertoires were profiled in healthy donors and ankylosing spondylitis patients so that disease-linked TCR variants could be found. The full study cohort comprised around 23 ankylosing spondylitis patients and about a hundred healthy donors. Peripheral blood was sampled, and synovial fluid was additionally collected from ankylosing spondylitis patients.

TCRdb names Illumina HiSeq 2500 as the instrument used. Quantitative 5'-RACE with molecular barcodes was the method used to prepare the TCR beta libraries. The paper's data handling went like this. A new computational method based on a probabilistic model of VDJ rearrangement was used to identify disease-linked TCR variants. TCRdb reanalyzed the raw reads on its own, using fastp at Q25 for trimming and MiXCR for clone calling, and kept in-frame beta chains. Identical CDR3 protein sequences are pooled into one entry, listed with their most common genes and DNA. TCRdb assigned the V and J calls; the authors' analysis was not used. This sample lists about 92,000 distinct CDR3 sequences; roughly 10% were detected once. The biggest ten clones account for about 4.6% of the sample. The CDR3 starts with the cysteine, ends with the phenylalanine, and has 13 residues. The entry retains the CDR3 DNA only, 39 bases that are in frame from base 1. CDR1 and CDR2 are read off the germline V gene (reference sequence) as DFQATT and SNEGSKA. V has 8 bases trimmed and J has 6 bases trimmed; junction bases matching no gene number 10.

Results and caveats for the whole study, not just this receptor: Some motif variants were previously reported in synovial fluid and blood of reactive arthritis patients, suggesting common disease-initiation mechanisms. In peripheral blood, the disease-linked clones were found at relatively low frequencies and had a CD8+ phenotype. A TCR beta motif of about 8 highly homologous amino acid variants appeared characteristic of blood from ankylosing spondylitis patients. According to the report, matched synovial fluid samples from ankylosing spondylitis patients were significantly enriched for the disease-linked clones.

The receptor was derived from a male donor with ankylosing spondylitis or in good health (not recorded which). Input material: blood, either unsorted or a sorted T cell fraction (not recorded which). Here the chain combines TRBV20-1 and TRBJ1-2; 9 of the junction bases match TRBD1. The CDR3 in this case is CSPPDRGLDGYTF. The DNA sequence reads TGCAGTCCCCCCGACAGGGGGTTGGATGGCTACACCTTC.